What follows is one T cell receptor beta chain and its context. Antigen unknown. This entry is derived from a study of vaccination effects on CD4 cells after COVID-19. The ends lost 5 bases at V and 1 base at J; junction bases unmatched: 9. Germline CDR1 KGHDR, CDR2 SFDVKD. The length of the CDR3 is 16 residues. Findings and limits, study-wide: Cross-reactivity toward common cold coronaviruses was confined to only 1 of 255 vaccine-induced clones in healthy vaccinees.

ViraFEST used viral peptide pools to expand antigen-specific CD4+ T cells before sequencing. Once cultured for 10 days, the cells underwent separation to obtain CD4+ T cells. Wells containing 1.5 million to 2 million PBMC each were cultured with 10 IU/ml IL-2 and 8.5 to 10 ug/ml peptides. The assay was immunoSEQ multiplex PCR, and TCRdb's table has in-frame clones only and misses some. Found here are 50,000 to 65,000 clones, around 75% of them singletons; the top ten hold 2% to 3%. J is TRBJ2-5 and V is TRBV24-1, with 7 bases lining up with TRBD1. Sequences were derived from CD4+ T cells from PBMCs cultured with HCoV-229E spike peptides, sampled before COVID-19 vaccination. This receptor was taken from a human donor who received a COVID-19 vaccine. CDR3 coding DNA: TGTGCCACCAGTGTGGGTTCCGGACAGGCCCAAGAGACCCAGTACTTC. Translated, it gives CATSVGSGQAQETQYF.